A selection of T cell receptor beta chains follows, all from one sample in a study of blood T cell repertoires in COVID-19. Method: immunoSEQ multiplex PCR; TCRdb's copy keeps in-frame clones and lacks some. The sample has a few hundred thousand clones, over 80% seen once. Sequencing used PBMCs or T cells enriched from blood (not recorded which). The receptors shown here come from a man aged 25-40 years who had recovered from COVID-19. CDR3s include the opening cysteine and the closing phenylalanine or tryptophan. The order of the fields is CDR3 length, J gene, V gene, clone size, CDR3 protein. Size values are once, few and many counts, or a class for expanded clones, and some rows have none.

15 | TRBJ1-1 | TRBV11-2 | - | CASSLKGQGNTEAFF
16 | TRBJ2-1 | TRBV7-6 | - | CASSSIRGGSYNEQFF
12 | TRBJ2-7 | TRBV20-1 | - | CSASPLSYEQYF
16 | TRBJ2-7 | TRBV7-8 | - | CASSLARQGGNYEQYF
14 | TRBJ2-2 | TRBV7-9 | - | CASSLSVGGGELFF
16 | TRBJ2-7 | TRBV3-1/TRBV3-2 | - | CASSQEGSGEGVEQYF
17 | TRBJ1-1 | TRBV29-1 | once | CSVLSGQGGLLNTEAFF
14 | TRBJ1-4 | TRBV5-4 | - | CASSLSGSNEKLFF
16 | TRBJ2-1 | TRBV5-1 | - | CASSPERETSYNEQFF
13 | TRBJ1-4 | TRBV6-5 | - | CASREGPNEKLFF
15 | TRBJ2-2 | TRBV6-5 | - | CATTTTSANTGELFF
14 | TRBJ1-2 | TRBV4-3 | once | CASSQDPHQAPYTF
13 | TRBJ1-2 | TRBV6-2/TRBV6-3 | - | CASSYLQDYGYTF
14 | TRBJ2-2 | TRBV7-6 | - | CASSLKQGTGELFF
15 | TRBJ1-5 | TRBV2 | - | CASSPPGTDNQPQHF